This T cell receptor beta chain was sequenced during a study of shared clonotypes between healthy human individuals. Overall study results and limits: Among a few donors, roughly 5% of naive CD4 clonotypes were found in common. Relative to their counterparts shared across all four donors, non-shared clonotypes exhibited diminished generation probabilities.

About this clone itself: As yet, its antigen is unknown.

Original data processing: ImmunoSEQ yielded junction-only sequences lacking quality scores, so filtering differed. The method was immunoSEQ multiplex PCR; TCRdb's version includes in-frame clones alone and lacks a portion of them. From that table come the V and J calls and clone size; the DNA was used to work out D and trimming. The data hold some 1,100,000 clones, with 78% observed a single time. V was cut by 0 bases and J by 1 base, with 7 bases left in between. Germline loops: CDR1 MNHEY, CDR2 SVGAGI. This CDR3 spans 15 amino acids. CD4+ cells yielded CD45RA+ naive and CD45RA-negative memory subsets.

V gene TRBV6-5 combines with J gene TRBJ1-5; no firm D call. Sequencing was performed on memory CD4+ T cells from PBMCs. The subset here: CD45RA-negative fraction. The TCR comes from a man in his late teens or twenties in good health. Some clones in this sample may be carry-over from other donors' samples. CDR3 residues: CASSYSYGSNQPQHF. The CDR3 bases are TGTGCCAGCAGTTACTCGTACGGGAGCAATCAGCCCCAGCATTTT.